One and the same sample provided the 14 T cell receptor beta chains below, sequenced in a study of PD-1 blockade in classical Hodgkin lymphoma. Some clones are missing from TCRdb's copy, which holds only in-frame ones; the method was immunoSEQ multiplex PCR. Here the sample spans 150,000 or so clones, around four fifths being singletons. Every patient had relapsed following autologous stem cell transplantation, and cohorts differed in brentuximab vedotin exposure. This specimen was peripheral blood mononuclear cells (PBMCs), taken before the second cycle of nivolumab. The receptor source for this set is a human donor with classical Hodgkin lymphoma.

This rearrangement joins TRBV5-4 to TRBJ2-7, with 9 positions matching TRBD2. Per germline, CDR1 SGHNT and CDR2 YYREEE (reference sequence). V lost 0 bases and J lost 0; bases outside the gene matches: 4. This CDR3 has 16 residues. The CDR3 sequence is CASSLAASGVSYEQYF. The CDR3 DNA follows: TGTGCCAGCAGCTTGGCTGCTAGCGGGGTCTCCTACGAGCAGTACTTC.

This clone came up a few times. This rearrangement joins TRBV12-5 to TRBJ1-2, with D perhaps matching TRBD1 (5 bases). Per the germline V gene, CDR1 is LGHNT and CDR2 is FRNRAP. V lost 6 bases to trimming and J lost 2 bases, with 19 bases between them. The CDR3 consists of 16 residues. CDR3 nucleotide sequence: TGTGCTAGTGGCCCACTTTTGGGGGGAGCGAACTATGGCTACACCTTC. It translates to CASGPLLGGANYGYTF.

As concerns this clone: Compared with germline, one end of the junction differs, possibly owing to a read error. This chain links TRBV7-7 with TRBJ2-3; the D gene could be TRBD1 or TRBD2 (5 bases each). Germline V gene lookup returns CDR1 SSHAT and CDR2 FNYEAQ (reference sequence). CDR3 size: 13 residues. The CDR3 sequence is CASSLSRGGTQYF. CDR3 in DNA: TGTGCTAGCAGCTTATCGAGGGGCGGTACGCAGTATTTT.

The chain uses TRBV7-9 and TRBJ1-1; possibly TRBD1 for D (5 bases). This CDR3 is built from 14 residues. Trimming took off 3 bases at V and 4 bases at J, with 12 bases between the two ends. Germline V CDR1 and CDR2: SEHNR, FQNEAQ (reference sequence). In DNA, the CDR3 is TGTGCCAGCAGCTTTTACTTCAGGGCCACTGAAGCTTTCTTT. Amino acid sequence: CASSFYFRATEAFF.

This chain links TRBV5-4 with TRBJ1-4; the D gene is possibly TRBD1 (5 bases). CDR3 size: 16 residues. Trimming pared 2 bases from V and 4 bases from J, leaving 15 bases between. Germline V lookup: CDR1 SGHNT, CDR2 YYREEE (reference sequence). CDR3 DNA sequence: TGTGCCAGCAGCTTTGGAGGTGGGAGGGGTAATGAAAAACTGTTTTTT. Translating it yields CASSFGGGRGNEKLFF. Together with reference TRBV5-4 and TRBJ1-4, the CDR3 gives the full variable domain: ETGVTQSPTHLIKTRGQQVTLRCSSQSGHNTVSWYQQALGQGPQFIFQYYREEENGRGNFPPRFSGLQFPNYSSELNVNALELDDSALYLCASSFGGGRGNEKLFFGSGTQLSVL.

The chain is built from TRBV5-1 and TRBJ1-5, with D possibly TRBD1 on 5 matching bases. Looked up from germline, CDR1 is SGHRS and CDR2 is YFSETQ. This CDR3 is 15 amino acids long. Trimming stripped 4 bases from V and 1 base from J, with 12 bases between. The CDR3 here is CASSPGTGSNQPQHF. In nucleotides, the CDR3 is TGCGCCAGCAGCCCTGGGACGGGGAGCAATCAGCCCCAGCATTTT.

V and J are TRBV6-6 and TRBJ1-2; D may be TRBD1 (5 bases). This CDR3 has 12 residues. CDR1 is MNHNY, CDR2 SVGAGI, per germline (reference sequence). V was shortened by 5 bases and J by 5 bases, with 9 bases between the two germline ends. CDR3 region: CASSGTVYGYTF. CDR3 sequence (DNA): TGTGCCAGCAGTGGGACGGTTTATGGCTACACCTTC.

The chain joins TRBV10-3 to TRBJ2-3; 8 bases are a match to TRBD2. V was pared by 3 bases and J by 0 bases, with 2 bases of the junction left unmatched. Germline loops: CDR1 ENHRY, CDR2 SYGVKD. The CDR3 contains 15 residues. This CDR3 is CAISELAASTDTQYF. The CDR3 nucleotides read TGTGCCATCAGTGAACTAGCGGCTAGCACAGATACGCAGTATTTT.

The chain joins TRBV19 to TRBJ2-3; D uncertain. Trimming left V 1 base short and J 7 bases short, with 6 bases between. CDR1 is LNHDA and CDR2 is SQIVND in the germline V gene (reference sequence). The CDR3 length is 12 residues. CDR3 protein: CASSIGGHTQYF. The CDR3 nucleotides read TGTGCCAGTAGTATAGGGGGTCATACGCAGTATTTT.

This chain links TRBV11-2 with TRBJ2-1, with TRBD1 identical over 7 bases. With 1 base clipped from V and 0 bases from J, the junction kept 3 bases outside the gene matches. The CDR3 consists of 16 residues. Per germline, CDR1 SGHAT and CDR2 FQNNGV. CDR3 nucleotide sequence: TGTGCCAGCAGCTTAGTCAGGGGGAGCTCCTACAATGAGCAGTTCTTC. This translates into CASSLVRGSSYNEQFF.

The CDR3 nucleotides read TGTGCCAGCAGCTTACGACGGGATATGAACACTGAAGCTTTCTTT. Translation gives CASSLRRDMNTEAFF. The V gene is TRBV5-4, the J gene TRBJ1-1; the D is unclear. This CDR3 contains 15 residues. Germline V gives CDR1 SGHNT, CDR2 YYREEE (reference sequence). V dropped 2 bases and J dropped 0 bases, with 11 bases sitting between them.

The chain combines TRBV29-1 with TRBJ2-6; possibly TRBD1 for D (5 bases). This CDR3 is built from 17 residues. V shed 5 bases and J shed 0 bases, with 17 bases lying between them. Germline V gives CDR1 SQVTM, CDR2 ANQGSEA. CDR3 DNA sequence: TGCAGCGTTATGGTTTACAGGCGAAGCTCTGGGGCCAACGTCCTGACTTTC. Translated, it gives CSVMVYRRSSGANVLTF.

This clone was picked up one time. The chain uses TRBV6-6 and TRBJ2-1; 11 bases agree with TRBD1. Germline V gene lookup returns CDR1 MNHNY and CDR2 SVGAGI (reference sequence). The CDR3 extends over 16 amino acids. V lost 3 bases, J lost 6 bases, and 7 bases stayed unmatched. CDR3 sequence: CASSYPTGTGGNEQFF. As DNA, the CDR3 is TGTGCCAGCAGTTATCCTACCGGGACAGGGGGCAATGAGCAGTTCTTC.

J is TRBJ2-3 and V is TRBV5-4, with 9 bases matching TRBD2. V trimming: 1 base; J trimming: 2 bases; junction bases outside the gene matches: 8. Germline V CDR1 and CDR2: SGHNT, YYREEE (reference sequence). There are 17 residues in the CDR3. The CDR3 DNA is TGTGCCAGCAGCTTGAGCCCCGGACTAGCGATCACAGATACGCAGTATTTT. Protein product: CASSLSPGLAITDTQYF. Looking up the rest from reference TRBV5-4 and TRBJ2-3 gives the full variable domain: ETGVTQSPTHLIKTRGQQVTLRCSSQSGHNTVSWYQQALGQGPQFIFQYYREEENGRGNFPPRFSGLQFPNYSSELNVNALELDDSALYLCASSLSPGLAITDTQYFGPGTRLTVL.